This T cell receptor (beta chain) was captured in a study of blood T cell repertoires in COVID-19. Background on the study: Specimens from acute and convalescent COVID-19 originated in the United States, Italy and Spain. PBMCs, B-cell-depleted T cells, or T cells were the source of the cDNA or gDNA that made up the material.

Per the study methods: Using reference gene primer amplification, nucleated cell counts were estimated. The data were produced by immunoSEQ multiplex PCR, yet TCRdb's version contains in-frame clones alone and is incomplete. The V and J calls and clone size come from that table; D and trimming were worked out from the DNA. The sample consists of some 94,000 clones, 87% of them appearing once. V lost 3 bases, J lost 1 base, and 9 bases lay in between. Germline values: CDR1 SGHAT, CDR2 FQNNGV. This CDR3 comprises 14 residues. V usage is TRBV11-2 and J usage is TRBJ1-1; the D gene is possibly TRBD1 (6 bases). What was sequenced was peripheral blood. This receptor was identified in a human donor in a cohort sampled during active COVID-19. The CDR3 region is CASSFAGANTEAFF. The DNA of the CDR3 is TGTGCCAGCAGCTTTGCAGGGGCGAACACTGAAGCTTTCTTT.